Shown below are 32 T cell receptor beta chains from a single sample sequenced in a study of blood T cell repertoires in COVID-19. Sequencing used immunoSEQ multiplex PCR; TCRdb keeps in-frame clones, though not all of them. Of approximately 200,000 clones listed, about 85% were seen once; the top ten hold under 2.5%. Material: peripheral blood. These receptors all come from an older man with active or convalescent COVID-19.

This chain links TRBV19 with TRBJ1-5, with D perhaps matching TRBD1 (6 bases). CDR1 and CDR2 from the germline V gene are LNHDA and SQIVND (reference sequence). The CDR3 runs to 15 residues. Trimming removed 3 bases at V and 5 bases at J, with 14 bases between. This chain's CDR3 is CASSMMSGADQPQHF. The CDR3 DNA sequence: TGTGCCAGTAGTATGATGTCAGGGGCTGATCAGCCCCAGCATTTT.

The rearrangement uses TRBV7-9 and TRBJ2-1; a weak D match, TRBD2 (6 bases). Germline CDR1 is SEHNR and CDR2 is FQNEAQ (reference sequence). The CDR3 has 13 amino acids. The V and J ends lost 1 base and 9 bases respectively, with 10 bases between them. In nucleotides, the CDR3 is TGTGCCAGCAGCTTAGATACTAGCATTGAGCAGTTCTTC. It encodes CASSLDTSIEQFF. Based on the CDR3 plus reference TRBV7-9 and TRBJ2-1, the full variable domain is DTGVSQNPRHKITKRGQNVTFRCDPISEHNRLYWYRQTLGQGPEFLTYFQNEAQLEKSRLLSDRFSAERPKGSFSTLEIQRTEQGDSAMYLCASSLDTSIEQFFGPGTRLTVL.

The V and J genes are TRBV28 and TRBJ2-7; D is perhaps TRBD1 (5 bases). The CDR3 spans 15 residues. Germline CDR1 MDHEN, CDR2 SYDVKM. V was cut by 2 bases and J by 5 bases, with 16 bases left in between. CDR3 sequence: CASSLLTQGSDEQYF. The CDR3 DNA is TGTGCCAGCAGTTTACTCACTCAGGGTTCCGACGAGCAGTACTTC.

The chain recombines TRBV6-5 with TRBJ1-2; D not certain. The CDR3 sequence is 12 residues long. The V and J ends lost 5 bases and 8 bases respectively, with 12 bases between them. CDR1 is MNHEY, CDR2 SVGAGI, per germline. The CDR3 region is CASSPGGGGYTF. CDR3 in DNA: TGTGCCAGCAGTCCGGGAGGAGGAGGCTACACCTTC.

This rearrangement joins TRBV4-1 to TRBJ1-4; tentative D call: TRBD1 (5 bases). CDR1 and CDR2 from the germline V gene are MGHRA and YSYEKL. The CDR3 has 18 residues. Trimming took 0 bases from V and 1 from J, leaving 15 bases between them. CDR3 amino acids: CASSQEGVAVGTNEKLFF. DNA for the CDR3: TGCGCCAGCAGCCAAGAAGGGGTAGCCGTAGGAACTAATGAAAAACTGTTTTTT.

The CDR3 nucleotides are TGTGCCAGCAGTGTACCGGGACAGGGGTGGAATCAGCCCCAGCATTTT. Protein: CASSVPGQGWNQPQHF. The V gene is TRBV6-1, the J gene TRBJ1-5, with 10 bases matching TRBD1. V lost 4 bases to trimming and J lost 4 bases; unmatched junction nucleotides: 7. The CDR3 is made up of 16 amino acids. The germline CDR1 and CDR2 sequences are MNHNS and SASEGT.

The rearrangement links TRBV7-9 to TRBJ2-1; the match to TRBD1 covers 8 bases. The V segment lost 1 base and the J segment 7 bases; nucleotides outside the gene matches: 3. The CDR3 has 14 amino acids. CDR1 SEHNR and CDR2 FQNEAQ come from the germline V gene (reference sequence). CDR3 sequence reads: CASSLGTGRNEQFF. The DNA of the CDR3 is TGTGCCAGCAGCTTAGGGACAGGGCGGAATGAGCAGTTCTTC.

The count of this clone is one. The chain is built from TRBV27 and TRBJ2-1; the D gene is possibly TRBD1 (6 bases). V shed 4 bases and J shed 6 bases, with 22 bases lying between them. The CDR3 is made up of 17 amino acids. Per germline, CDR1 MNHEY and CDR2 SMNVEV (reference sequence). The CDR3 region is CASSYRSTGSVGNEQFF. CDR3 nucleotide sequence: TGTGCCAGCAGTTATCGGTCTACAGGGAGTGTAGGCAATGAGCAGTTCTTC.

The chain links TRBV21-1 to TRBJ2-7; whether TRBD2, the table's D call, matches the DNA was not checked. TRBV21-1 is a pseudogene. The CDR3 consists of 12 residues. The CDR3 spells CASSTPFSGQYF. The CDR3 nucleotides are TGTGCCAGCAGCACTCCTTTCTCGGGGCAGTACTTC.

CDR3 protein: CASSIRRGAGQPQHF. The CDR3, as DNA: TGTGCCAGTAGTATAAGAAGAGGAGCTGGGCAGCCCCAGCATTTT. This chain uses TRBV19 with TRBJ1-5; D gene uncertain. This CDR3 comprises 15 residues. In germline, CDR1 is LNHDA, CDR2 SQIVND (reference sequence). V was trimmed by 2 bases and J by 7 bases, leaving 15 bases between them.

The chain's CDR3 is CAWSVGQAMGLQLEQYF. CDR3 sequence (DNA): TGTGCCTGGAGTGTTGGACAGGCGATGGGACTCCAACTCGAGCAGTACTTC. This chain uses TRBV30 with TRBJ2-7; D is possibly TRBD1 (7 bases). CDR1 and CDR2 from the germline V gene are GTSNPN and SVGIG (reference sequence). This CDR3 region has 17 residues. V lost 0 bases and J 6 bases, leaving 24 bases between the germline ends.

The chain links TRBV6-5 to TRBJ2-7; 9 bases fit TRBD2. CDR1 is MNHEY, CDR2 SVGAGI, per germline. The CDR3 is made up of 15 amino acids. The J segment lost 4 bases and the V segment lost 0 bases, leaving 4 bases of the junction unmatched. The DNA for the CDR3 is TGTGCCAGCAGTTACTCGGCTAGCGGGAAATACGAGCAGTACTTC. Amino acid sequence: CASSYSASGKYEQYF.

This sequence joins TRBV5-3 and TRBJ1-5; D might be TRBD1 (5 bases). TRBV5-3 is treated as an ORF (open reading frame) with a function not yet certain. V lost 5 bases to trimming and J lost 1 base, with 19 bases between them. This CDR3 contains 17 residues. This chain's CDR3 is CARSSERGEGSNQPQHF. CDR3 nucleotides: TGTGCCAGAAGTTCCGAGCGGGGGGAAGGAAGCAATCAGCCCCAGCATTTT.

Written as DNA, the CDR3 is TGCGCCAGCAGCTTGGTTGGCGGCCCTAGCAATCAGCCCCAGCATTTT. Amino acid sequence: CASSLVGGPSNQPQHF. The J gene is TRBJ1-5, the V gene TRBV5-1, with unresolved D. Germline loops: CDR1 SGHRS, CDR2 YFSETQ. Trimming removed 0 bases from V and 0 bases from J, with 10 bases in between. This CDR3 spans 16 amino acids.

This clone was seen a few times. This chain uses TRBV28 with TRBJ2-1, with 8 bases matching TRBD1. With V trimmed by 6 bases and J by 7 bases, 8 bases remained unmatched. This CDR3 contains 14 residues. Per the germline V gene, CDR1 is MDHEN and CDR2 is SYDVKM. The CDR3 spells CASSFRTGNNEQFF. The CDR3 nucleotides are TGTGCCAGCAGCTTTAGGACAGGGAATAATGAGCAGTTCTTC.

The chain couples TRBV5-6 to TRBJ2-5, with D perhaps TRBD1 (6 bases). Germline V gives CDR1 SGHDT, CDR2 YYEEEE. V gave up 2 bases and J gave up 3 bases, with 14 bases separating them. This CDR3 contains 15 residues. The CDR3 nucleotides read TGTGCCAGCAGCTTACCCGGGACAAAAGAAGAGACCCAGTACTTC. Amino acid sequence: CASSLPGTKEETQYF.

This chain joins TRBV19 and TRBJ2-1; 8 nucleotides align to TRBD2. The CDR3 runs 14 residues. Germline loops: CDR1 LNHDA, CDR2 SQIVND (reference sequence). Unmatched junction bases numbered 3, after V lost 3 bases and J lost 5 bases. The CDR3 protein is CASSMAGGHNEQFF. As DNA, the CDR3 is TGTGCCAGTAGTATGGCGGGAGGACACAATGAGCAGTTCTTC.

V is TRBV7-9 and J is TRBJ2-7; a weak D match, TRBD2 (5 bases). The CDR3 loop spans 13 amino acids. Trimming took off 4 bases at V and 2 bases at J, with 9 bases between the two ends. Germline CDR1 SEHNR, CDR2 FQNEAQ (reference sequence). Here the CDR3 DNA reads TGTGCCAGCAGCTCGTGGAGGACCTACGAGCAGTACTTC. It translates to CASSSWRTYEQYF.

The chain has TRBV6-2 or TRBV6-3 and TRBJ2-7, with 7 bases lining up with TRBD2. The V gene's germline CDR1 is MNHEY and CDR2 SVGEGT. The CDR3 covers 13 residues. The trim removed 4 bases at V and 9 bases at J, leaving 9 bases unmatched. The CDR3 coding sequence is TGTGCCAGCAGTTTCCGGGACTATGGATGGCAGTACTTC. Translated, it gives CASSFRDYGWQYF.

The genes are TRBV30 and TRBJ1-2, with a weak D call TRBD1 (6 bases). This CDR3 contains 14 residues. Germline V gene sequence: CDR1 GTSNPN, CDR2 SVGIG (reference sequence). V was shortened by 3 bases and J by 6 bases, with 17 bases between the two germline ends. In nucleotides, the CDR3 is TGTGCCTGGAGCCTGTTGACAGGTCTAAATGGCTACACCTTC. Amino acid sequence: CAWSLLTGLNGYTF.

The V gene is TRBV6-5, the J gene TRBJ1-2; tentative D call: TRBD1 (6 bases). Germline loops: CDR1 MNHEY, CDR2 SVGAGI. V was pared by 0 bases and J by 4 bases, with 6 bases between. This CDR3 contains 13 residues. The chain's CDR3 is CASSYSGGYGYTF. The CDR3 DNA sequence: TGTGCCAGCAGTTACTCAGGGGGCTATGGCTACACCTTC.

The rearrangement uses TRBV7-2 and TRBJ2-7, with D tentatively TRBD2 (5 bases). From germline, CDR1 is SGHTA and CDR2 FQGNSA. The CDR3 is made up of 15 amino acids. Trimming left V 5 bases short and J 5 bases short, with 19 bases between. The CDR3 DNA reads TGTGCCAGCAGCGAGTTGCGACTATCTTCCAACGAGCAGTACTTC. It translates to CASSELRLSSNEQYF.

The chain has TRBV11-2 and TRBJ1-4; D unresolved. CDR3 length: 13 residues. Germline assignment: CDR1 SGHAT and CDR2 FQNNGV. Trimming took off 2 bases at V and 5 bases at J, with 6 bases between the two ends. CDR3 residues: CASSLSLNEKLFF. The CDR3 coding sequence is TGTGCCAGCAGCTTAAGCTTAAATGAAAAACTGTTTTTT.

J is TRBJ2-7 and V is TRBV7-2; D perhaps matches TRBD1 (5 bases). This CDR3 has 12 residues. Germline V CDR1 and CDR2: SGHTA, FQGNSA. V lost 1 base and J 5 bases, leaving 6 bases between the germline ends. The CDR3: CASSLVRDEQYF. CDR3 bases: TGTGCCAGCAGCTTAGTCAGGGACGAGCAGTACTTC.

The CDR3 DNA is TGTGCCAGCAGCTTGATTGGGACAGGGGCTTTTAATAACTATGGCTACACCTTC. Its protein is CASSLIGTGAFNNYGYTF. The V gene is TRBV5-6, the J gene TRBJ1-2, with TRBD1 matching 10 bases. This CDR3 is built from 18 residues. V trimming: 1 base; J trimming: 1 base; junction bases outside the gene matches: 10. Germline V lookup: CDR1 SGHDT, CDR2 YYEEEE.

The chain carries TRBV21-1 and TRBJ2-1; the D call of TRBD2 is as the table states it, not checked on the DNA. TRBV21-1 is shown as a pseudogene. The CDR3 consists of 19 residues. CDR3 sequence reads: CASSLGDSLAGAPYNEQFF. The CDR3 nucleotides read TGTGCCAGCAGCTTAGGGGACAGTTTAGCGGGGGCCCCCTACAATGAGCAGTTCTTC.

The chain employs TRBV7-6 and TRBJ2-2; TRBD2 agrees at 8 bases. CDR1 is SGHVS, CDR2 FNYEAQ, per germline. The CDR3 has 17 amino acids. V lost 0 bases and J lost 4; bases outside the gene matches: 7. The CDR3 region has the DNA TGTGCCAGCAGCTTAGCGCCGGGAGGGGGTAGCACCGGGGAGCTGTTTTTT. This codes for CASSLAPGGGSTGELFF.

The chain has TRBV5-1 and TRBJ2-7; 8 bases line up with TRBD2. V gave up 0 bases and J gave up 6 bases; unmatched junction bases: 8. This CDR3 contains 15 residues. Germline lookup yields CDR1 SGHRS and CDR2 YFSETQ. The CDR3: CASSLGGAGELEQYF. CDR3 bases: TGCGCCAGCAGCTTGGGGGGAGCGGGAGAACTCGAGCAGTACTTC.

V gene TRBV30 combines with J gene TRBJ1-3, with D tentatively TRBD1 (5 bases). Germline V gene lookup returns CDR1 GTSNPN and CDR2 SVGIG (reference sequence). Trimming cost V 0 bases and J 0 bases, with 15 bases left between them. This CDR3 contains 17 residues. The CDR3 coding sequence is TGTGCCTGGAGTGTATTGTGGCAGGGTCGCTCTGGAAACACCATATATTTT. Encoded protein: CAWSVLWQGRSGNTIYF.

V and J are TRBV2 and TRBJ2-2, with no clear D. The CDR3 contains 14 residues. CDR1 SNHLY and CDR2 FYNNEI come from the germline V gene. The germline V and J ends were trimmed by 1 base and 6 bases, with 9 bases remaining between them. The CDR3 sequence is CASSEVGSAGELFF. In DNA, the CDR3 is TGTGCCAGCAGTGAAGTCGGGTCGGCCGGGGAGCTGTTTTTT.

The J gene is TRBJ1-3, the V gene TRBV13; perhaps TRBD1 as D (5 bases). The CDR3 spans 16 residues. Trimming removed 4 bases from V and 3 bases from J, with 16 bases in between. CDR1 is PRHDT and CDR2 is FYEKMQ in the germline V gene (reference sequence). The CDR3 nucleotides are TGTGCCAGCAGCTCGAGGCAGGGCGATTTTGGAAACACCATATATTTT. Residues: CASSSRQGDFGNTIYF.

CDR3 sequence: CASSLARGVTDTQYF. CDR3 sequence (DNA): TGTGCCAGCAGCTTAGCGCGCGGGGTCACAGATACGCAGTATTTT. The chain links TRBV7-9 to TRBJ2-3; D is possibly TRBD2 (6 bases). The germline V and J ends were trimmed by 0 bases and 2 bases, with 9 bases remaining between them. The CDR3 length is 15 residues. Germline V gives CDR1 SEHNR, CDR2 FQNEAQ (reference sequence). The full variable domain, rest sourced from reference TRBV7-9 and TRBJ2-3, is DTGVSQNPRHKITKRGQNVTFRCDPISEHNRLYWYRQTLGQGPEFLTYFQNEAQLEKSRLLSDRFSAERPKGSFSTLEIQRTEQGDSAMYLCASSLARGVTDTQYFGPGTRLTVL.